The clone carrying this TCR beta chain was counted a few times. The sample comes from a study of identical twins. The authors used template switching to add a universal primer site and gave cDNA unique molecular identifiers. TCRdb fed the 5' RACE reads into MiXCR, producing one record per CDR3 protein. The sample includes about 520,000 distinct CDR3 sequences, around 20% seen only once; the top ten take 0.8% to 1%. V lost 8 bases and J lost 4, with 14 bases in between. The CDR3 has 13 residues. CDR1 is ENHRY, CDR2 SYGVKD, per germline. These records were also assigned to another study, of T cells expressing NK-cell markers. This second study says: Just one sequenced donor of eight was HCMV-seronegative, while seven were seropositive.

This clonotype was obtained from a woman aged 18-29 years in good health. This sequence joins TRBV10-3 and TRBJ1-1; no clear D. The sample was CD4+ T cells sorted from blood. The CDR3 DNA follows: TGTGCCATCTGCAAGGAGACCGGCACTGAAGCTTTCTTT. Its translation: CAICKETGTEAFF.